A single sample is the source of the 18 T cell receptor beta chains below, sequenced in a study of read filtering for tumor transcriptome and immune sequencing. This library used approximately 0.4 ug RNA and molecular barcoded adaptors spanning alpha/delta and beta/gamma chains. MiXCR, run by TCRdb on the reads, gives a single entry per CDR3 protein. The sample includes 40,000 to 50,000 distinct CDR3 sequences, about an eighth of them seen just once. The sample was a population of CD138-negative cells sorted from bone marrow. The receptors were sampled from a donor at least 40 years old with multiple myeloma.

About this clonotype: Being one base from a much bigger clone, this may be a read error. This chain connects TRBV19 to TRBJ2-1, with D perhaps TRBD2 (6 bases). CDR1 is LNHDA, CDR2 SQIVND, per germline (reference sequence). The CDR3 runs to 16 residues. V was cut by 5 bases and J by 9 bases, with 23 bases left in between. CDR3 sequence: CASSGRTNGSSGEQFF. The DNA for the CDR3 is TGTGCCAGTAGTGGGAGGACTAACGGGAGTTCTGGTGAGCAGTTCTTC.

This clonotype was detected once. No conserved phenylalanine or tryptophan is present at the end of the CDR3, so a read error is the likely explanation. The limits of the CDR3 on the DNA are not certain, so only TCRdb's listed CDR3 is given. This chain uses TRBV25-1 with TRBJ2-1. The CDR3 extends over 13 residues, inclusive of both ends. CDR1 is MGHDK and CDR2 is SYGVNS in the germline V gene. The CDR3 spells CASSGPAYNEQIC.

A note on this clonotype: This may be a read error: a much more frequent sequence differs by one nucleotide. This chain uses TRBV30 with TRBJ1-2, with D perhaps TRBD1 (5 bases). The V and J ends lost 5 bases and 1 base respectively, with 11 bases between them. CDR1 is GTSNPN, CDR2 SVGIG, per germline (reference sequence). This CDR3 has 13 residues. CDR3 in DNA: TGTGCCTGGGTTTGGGGGGGTAACTATGGCTACACCTTC. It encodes CAWVWGGNYGYTF.

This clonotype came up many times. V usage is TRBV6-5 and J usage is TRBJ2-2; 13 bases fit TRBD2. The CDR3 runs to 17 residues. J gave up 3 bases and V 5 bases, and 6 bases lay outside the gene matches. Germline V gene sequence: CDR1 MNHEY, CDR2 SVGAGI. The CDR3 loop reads CASSGTSGIRDTGELFF. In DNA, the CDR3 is TGTGCCAGCAGTGGGACTAGCGGGATAAGGGACACCGGGGAGCTGTTTTTT.

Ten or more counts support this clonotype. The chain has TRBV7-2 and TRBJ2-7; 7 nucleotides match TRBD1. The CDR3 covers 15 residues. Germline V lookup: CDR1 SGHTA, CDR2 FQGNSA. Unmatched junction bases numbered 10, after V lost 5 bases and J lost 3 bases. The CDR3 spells CASSPRTGVVYEQYF. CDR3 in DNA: TGTGCCAGCAGCCCCAGGACAGGTGTCGTCTACGAGCAGTACTTC.

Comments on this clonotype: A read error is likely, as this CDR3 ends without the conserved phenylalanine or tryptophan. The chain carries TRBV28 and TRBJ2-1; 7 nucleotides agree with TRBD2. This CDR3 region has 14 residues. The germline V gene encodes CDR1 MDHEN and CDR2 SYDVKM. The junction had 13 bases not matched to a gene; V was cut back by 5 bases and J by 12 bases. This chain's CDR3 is CASSRATAGLGQFL. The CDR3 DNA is TGTGCCAGCAGTCGGGCGACAGCGGGGCTAGGGCAGTTCCTC.

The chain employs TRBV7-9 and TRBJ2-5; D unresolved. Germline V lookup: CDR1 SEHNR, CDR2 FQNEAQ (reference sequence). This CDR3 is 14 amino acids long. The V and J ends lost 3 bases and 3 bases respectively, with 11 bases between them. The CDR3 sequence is CASSLAHGEETQYF. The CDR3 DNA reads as TGTGCCAGCAGCTTGGCCCACGGAGAAGAGACCCAGTACTTC.

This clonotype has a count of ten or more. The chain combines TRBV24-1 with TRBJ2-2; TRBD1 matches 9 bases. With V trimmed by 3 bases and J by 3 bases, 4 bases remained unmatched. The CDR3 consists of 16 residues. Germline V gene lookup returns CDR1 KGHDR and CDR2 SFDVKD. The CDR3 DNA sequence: TGTGCCACCAGTGATACAGGGGGCTGGCACACCGGGGAGCTGTTTTTT. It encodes CATSDTGGWHTGELFF.

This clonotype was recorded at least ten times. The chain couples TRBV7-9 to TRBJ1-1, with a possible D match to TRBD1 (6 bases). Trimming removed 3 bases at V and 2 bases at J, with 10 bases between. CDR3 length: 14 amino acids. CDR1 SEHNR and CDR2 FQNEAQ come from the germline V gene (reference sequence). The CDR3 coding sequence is TGTGCCAGCAGCTTTGGCAGGGGCAACACTGAAGCTTTCTTT. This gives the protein CASSFGRGNTEAFF.

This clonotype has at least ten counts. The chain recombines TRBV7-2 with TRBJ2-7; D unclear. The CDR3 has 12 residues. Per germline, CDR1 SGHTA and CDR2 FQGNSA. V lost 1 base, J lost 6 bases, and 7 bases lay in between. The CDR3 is CASSLDVGEQYF. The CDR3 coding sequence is TGTGCCAGCAGCTTAGACGTAGGCGAGCAGTACTTC.

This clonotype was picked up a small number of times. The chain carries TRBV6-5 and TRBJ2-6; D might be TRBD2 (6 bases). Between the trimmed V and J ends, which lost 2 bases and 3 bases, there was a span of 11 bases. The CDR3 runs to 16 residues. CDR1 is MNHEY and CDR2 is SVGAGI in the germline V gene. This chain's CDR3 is CASSYGGTGGANVLTF. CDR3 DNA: TGTGCCAGCAGTTACGGGGGGACTGGTGGGGCCAACGTCCTGACTTTC.

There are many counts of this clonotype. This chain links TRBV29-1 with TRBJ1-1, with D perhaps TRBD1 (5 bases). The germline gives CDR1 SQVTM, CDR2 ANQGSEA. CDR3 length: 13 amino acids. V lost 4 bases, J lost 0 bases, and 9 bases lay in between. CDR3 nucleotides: TGCAGCGTTGGCCAGGGACTGAACACTGAAGCTTTCTTT. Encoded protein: CSVGQGLNTEAFF.

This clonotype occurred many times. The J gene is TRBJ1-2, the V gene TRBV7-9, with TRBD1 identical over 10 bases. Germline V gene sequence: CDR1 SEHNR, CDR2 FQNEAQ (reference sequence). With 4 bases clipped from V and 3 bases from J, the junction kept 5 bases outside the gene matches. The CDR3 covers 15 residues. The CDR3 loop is CASSSGQGEDYGYTF. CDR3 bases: TGTGCCAGCAGCTCTGGACAGGGGGAGGACTATGGCTACACCTTC.

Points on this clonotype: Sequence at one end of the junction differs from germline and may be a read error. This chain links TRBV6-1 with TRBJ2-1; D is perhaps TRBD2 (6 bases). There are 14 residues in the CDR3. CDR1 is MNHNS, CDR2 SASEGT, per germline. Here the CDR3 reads CASSAGLSGDERFF. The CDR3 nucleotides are TGTGCCAGCAGTGCGGGACTCTCCGGGGATGAGCGGTTCTTC.

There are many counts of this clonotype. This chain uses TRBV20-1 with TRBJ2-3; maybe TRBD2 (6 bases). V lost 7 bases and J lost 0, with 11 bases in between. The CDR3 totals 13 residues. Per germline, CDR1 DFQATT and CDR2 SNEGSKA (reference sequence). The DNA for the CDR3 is TGCAGTGGGCGGGACCATAGCACAGATACGCAGTATTTT. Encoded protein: CSGRDHSTDTQYF.

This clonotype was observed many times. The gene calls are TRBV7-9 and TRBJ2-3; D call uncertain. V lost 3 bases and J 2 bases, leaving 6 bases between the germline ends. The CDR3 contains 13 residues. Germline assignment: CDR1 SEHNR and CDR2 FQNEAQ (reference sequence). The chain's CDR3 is CASSFGTTDTQYF. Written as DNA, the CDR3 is TGTGCCAGCAGCTTCGGTACCACAGATACGCAGTATTTT.

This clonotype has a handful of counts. CDR3 in DNA: TGTGCCACCCGGGGGGCCTCCTACTACGAGCAGTACTTC. Translation: CATRGASYYEQYF. V and J are TRBV19 and TRBJ2-7, with D possibly TRBD2 on 7 matching bases. Germline V gives CDR1 LNHDA, CDR2 SQIVND (reference sequence). The CDR3 covers 13 residues. The V end was cut by 10 bases, the J end by 3 bases, with 16 bases between.

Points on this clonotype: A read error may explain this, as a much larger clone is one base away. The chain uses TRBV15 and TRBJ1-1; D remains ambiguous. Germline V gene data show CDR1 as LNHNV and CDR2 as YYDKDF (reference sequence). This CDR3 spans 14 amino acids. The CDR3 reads CATSRDRQEAEVFF. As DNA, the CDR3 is TGTGCCACCAGCAGAGATAGGCAGGAAGCTGAAGTTTTCTTT.